This T cell receptor beta chain derives from a study of cytomegalovirus exposure and HLA in healthy donors. CDR1 is LNHNV, CDR2 YYDKDF, per germline (reference sequence). The CDR3 contains 13 residues. Trimming removed 4 bases from V and 1 base from J, with 7 bases in between. 60 Vbeta and 13 Jbeta primers were used in PCR. Data came from immunoSEQ multiplex PCR; TCRdb stores just in-frame clones and leaves some out. The table shows some 90,000 clones, with approximately 80% occurring only once. The sample consisted of PBMCs. The TCR comes from a man younger than 45 in good health and CMV-seronegative. The chain recombines TRBV15 with TRBJ1-1; no clear D. The CDR3 sequence is CATSTRQNTEAFF. CDR3 coding DNA: TGTGCCACCAGCACACGACAGAACACTGAAGCTTTCTTT.